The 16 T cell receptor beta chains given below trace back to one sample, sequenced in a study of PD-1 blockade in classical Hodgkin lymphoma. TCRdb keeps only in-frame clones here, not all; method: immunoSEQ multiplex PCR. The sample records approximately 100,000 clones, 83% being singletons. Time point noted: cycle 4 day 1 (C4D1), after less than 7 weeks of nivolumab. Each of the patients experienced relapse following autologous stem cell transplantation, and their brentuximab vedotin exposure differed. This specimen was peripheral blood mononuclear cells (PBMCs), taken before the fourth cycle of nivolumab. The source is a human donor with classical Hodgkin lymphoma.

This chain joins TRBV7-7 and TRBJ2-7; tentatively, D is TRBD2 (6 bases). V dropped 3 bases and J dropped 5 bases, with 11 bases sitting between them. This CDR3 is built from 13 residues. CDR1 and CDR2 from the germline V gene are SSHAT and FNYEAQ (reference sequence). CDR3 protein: CASSLGDLDEQYF. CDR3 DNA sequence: TGTGCCAGCAGCTTGGGGGACTTAGACGAGCAGTACTTC.

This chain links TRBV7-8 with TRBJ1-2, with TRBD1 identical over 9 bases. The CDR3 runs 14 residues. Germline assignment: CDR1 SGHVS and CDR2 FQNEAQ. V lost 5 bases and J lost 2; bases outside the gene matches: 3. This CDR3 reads CASSLGQGNYGYTF. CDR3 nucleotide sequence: TGTGCCAGCAGCCTGGGACAGGGAAACTATGGCTACACCTTC.

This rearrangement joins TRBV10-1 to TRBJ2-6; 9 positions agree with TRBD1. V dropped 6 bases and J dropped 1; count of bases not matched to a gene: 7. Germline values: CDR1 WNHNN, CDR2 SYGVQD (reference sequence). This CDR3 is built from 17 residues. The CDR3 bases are TGCGCCAGCAGCCCGGGGACAGGGTATTCTGGGGCCAACGTCCTGACTTTC. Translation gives CASSPGTGYSGANVLTF.

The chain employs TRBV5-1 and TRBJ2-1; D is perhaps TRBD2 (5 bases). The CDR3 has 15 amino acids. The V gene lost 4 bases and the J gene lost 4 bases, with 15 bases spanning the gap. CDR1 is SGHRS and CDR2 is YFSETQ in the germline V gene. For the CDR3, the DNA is TGCGCCAGCAGCGGAACTAGGGCGCAGTACAATGAGCAGTTCTTC. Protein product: CASSGTRAQYNEQFF.

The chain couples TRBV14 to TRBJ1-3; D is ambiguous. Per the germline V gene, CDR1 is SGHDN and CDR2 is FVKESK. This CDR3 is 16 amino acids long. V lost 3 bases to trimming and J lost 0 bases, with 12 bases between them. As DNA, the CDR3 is TGTGCCAGCAGCCAGGCGGACTGGAGCTCTGGAAACACCATATATTTT. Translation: CASSQADWSSGNTIYF.

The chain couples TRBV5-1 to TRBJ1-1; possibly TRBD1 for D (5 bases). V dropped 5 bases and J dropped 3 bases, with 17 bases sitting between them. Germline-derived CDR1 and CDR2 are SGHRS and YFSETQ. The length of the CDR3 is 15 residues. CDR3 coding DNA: TGCGCCAGCAGTGGCGCGGAGGGACCGTACACTGAAGCTTTCTTT. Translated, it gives CASSGAEGPYTEAFF.

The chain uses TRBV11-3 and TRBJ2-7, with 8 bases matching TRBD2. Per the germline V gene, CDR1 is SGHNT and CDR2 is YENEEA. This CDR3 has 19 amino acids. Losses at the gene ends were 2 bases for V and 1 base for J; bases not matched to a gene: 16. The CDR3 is CASSLPGGLAGTLSYEQYF. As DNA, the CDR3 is TGTGCCAGCAGCTTACCGGGGGGGCTAGCGGGCACTCTTTCCTACGAGCAGTACTTC.

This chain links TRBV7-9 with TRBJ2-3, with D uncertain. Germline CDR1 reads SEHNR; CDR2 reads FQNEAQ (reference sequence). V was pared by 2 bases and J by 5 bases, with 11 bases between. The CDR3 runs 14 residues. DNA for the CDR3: TGTGCCAGCAGCTTATCTGACACGTTAGATACGCAGTATTTT. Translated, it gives CASSLSDTLDTQYF.

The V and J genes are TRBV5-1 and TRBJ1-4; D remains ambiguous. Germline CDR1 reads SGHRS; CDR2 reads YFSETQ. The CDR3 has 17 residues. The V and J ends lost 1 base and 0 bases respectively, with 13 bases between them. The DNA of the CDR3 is TGCGCCAGCAGCTTGATGTGGTCGGCGGCAACTAATGAAAAACTGTTTTTT. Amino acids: CASSLMWSAATNEKLFF.

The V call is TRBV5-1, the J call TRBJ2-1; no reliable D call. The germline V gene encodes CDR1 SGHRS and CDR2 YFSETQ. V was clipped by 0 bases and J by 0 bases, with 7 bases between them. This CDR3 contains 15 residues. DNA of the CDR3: TGCGCCAGCAGCTTGGGCTCCAGCTCCTACAATGAGCAGTTCTTC. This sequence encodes CASSLGSSSYNEQFF. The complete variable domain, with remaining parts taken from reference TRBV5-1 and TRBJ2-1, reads KAGVTQTPRYLIKTRGQQVTLSCSPISGHRSVSWYQQTPGQGLQFLFEYFSETQRNKGNFPGRFSGRQFSNSRSEMNVSTLELGDSALYLCASSLGSSSYNEQFFGPGTRLTVL.

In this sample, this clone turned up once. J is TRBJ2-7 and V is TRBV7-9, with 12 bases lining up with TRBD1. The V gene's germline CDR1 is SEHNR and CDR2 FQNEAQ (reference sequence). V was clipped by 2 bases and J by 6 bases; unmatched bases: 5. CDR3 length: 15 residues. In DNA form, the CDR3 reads TGTGCCAGCAGCTTATCCGGGACAGGGGGCACCGAGCAGTACTTC. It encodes CASSLSGTGGTEQYF.

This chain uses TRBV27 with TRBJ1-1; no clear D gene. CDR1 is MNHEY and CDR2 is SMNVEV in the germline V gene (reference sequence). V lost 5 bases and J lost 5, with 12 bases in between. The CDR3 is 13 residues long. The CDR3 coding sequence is TGTGCCAGCAGTCCCCGACCTAGGACTGAAGCTTTCTTT. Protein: CASSPRPRTEAFF.

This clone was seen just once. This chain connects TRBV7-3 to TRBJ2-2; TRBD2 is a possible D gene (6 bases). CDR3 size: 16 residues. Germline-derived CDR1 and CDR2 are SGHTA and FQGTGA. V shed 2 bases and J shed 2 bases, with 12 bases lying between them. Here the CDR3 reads CASSLVGRANTGELFF. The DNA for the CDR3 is TGTGCCAGCAGCTTAGTCGGGAGAGCTAACACCGGGGAGCTGTTTTTT.

The CDR3 DNA follows: TGTGCCAGCAGCGACCAAGGGGACAGACCCTACACCTTC. Amino acids: CASSDQGDRPYTF. The V call is TRBV9, the J call TRBJ1-2; TRBD1 aligns across 7 bases. The CDR3 has 13 amino acids. Germline CDR1 SGDLS, CDR2 YYNGEE. The V segment lost 3 bases and the J segment 10 bases; nucleotides outside the gene matches: 9.

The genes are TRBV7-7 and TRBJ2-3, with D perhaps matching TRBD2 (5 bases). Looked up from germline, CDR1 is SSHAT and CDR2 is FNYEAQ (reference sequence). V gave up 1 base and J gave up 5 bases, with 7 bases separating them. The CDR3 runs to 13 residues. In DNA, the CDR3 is TGTGCCAGCAGCTTAGAGAGGGAAGATACGCAGTATTTT. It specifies CASSLEREDTQYF.

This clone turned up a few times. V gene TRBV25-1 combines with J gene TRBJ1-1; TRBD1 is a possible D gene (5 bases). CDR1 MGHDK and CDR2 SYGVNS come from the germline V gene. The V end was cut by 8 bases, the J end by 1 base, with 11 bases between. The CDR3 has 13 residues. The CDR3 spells CASLGVGNTEAFF. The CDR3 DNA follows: TGTGCCAGCCTGGGGGTTGGGAACACTGAAGCTTTCTTT.